This T cell receptor beta chain was found in a study of cytomegalovirus exposure and HLA in healthy donors. V gave up 6 bases and J gave up 3 bases; unmatched junction bases: 5. Germline assignment: CDR1 MNHNS and CDR2 SASEGT. The length of the CDR3 is 15 residues. The primer mix had 60 Vbeta and 13 Jbeta primers. TCRdb's copy holds only in-frame clones and misses some; the assay was immunoSEQ multiplex PCR. The top ten hold about 0.094% of the sample, which has 200,000 or so clones, about four fifths seen once. Donors likely had unrecorded immune exposures despite being nominally healthy when sampled. Overall study findings and caveats: A few chains tied to CMV proved CMV antigen-specific in vitro.

Notes on this clone: As yet, its antigen is unknown.

The chain has TRBV6-1 and TRBJ2-3; 11 bases align to TRBD2. Material for sequencing was PBMCs. The sequence was collected from a boy aged 2 to 10 in good health and CMV-seronegative. The CDR3 bases are TGTGCCAGCAGACCTAGCGGGGGGCGGACAGATACGCAGTATTTT. Translation gives CASRPSGGRTDTQYF.